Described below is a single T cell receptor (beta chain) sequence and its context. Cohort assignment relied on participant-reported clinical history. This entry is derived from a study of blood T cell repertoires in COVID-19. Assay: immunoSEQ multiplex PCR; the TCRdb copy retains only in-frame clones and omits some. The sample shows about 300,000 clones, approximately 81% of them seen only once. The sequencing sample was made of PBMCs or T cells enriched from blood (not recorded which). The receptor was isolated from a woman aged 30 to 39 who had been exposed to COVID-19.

CDR3 residues: CASSLDGRGNTEAFF. Written as DNA, the CDR3 is TGCGCCAGCAGCTTGGACGGCAGGGGGAACACTGAAGCTTTCTTT. The V call is TRBV5-1, the J call TRBJ1-1; D may be TRBD1 (6 bases). V shed 0 bases and J shed 1 base, with 10 bases lying between them. Germline assignment: CDR1 SGHRS and CDR2 YFSETQ. This CDR3 spans 15 amino acids.